These 3 T cell receptor beta chains were sequenced from one sample in a study of shared clonotypes between healthy human individuals (dated by TCRdb to 2019 to 2021). The library was produced with the immunoSEQ multiplex PCR assay. TCRdb holds this immuneACCESS table with in-frame rearrangements only. Some clones are missing; in checked studies, unresolved V genes explain under half, and the rest has no known cause. This sample gives some 500,000 clones in total; 70% to 80% of them show up just once. The ten largest make up 12% of the sample. What was sequenced was PBMCs. The receptors were sampled from a woman aged 40-49 years in good health. Some clones in this sample may be carry-over from other donors' samples.

Many counts were recorded for this clone. The V and J genes are TRBV5-1 and TRBJ2-7; a weak D match, TRBD2 (6 bases). CDR1 and CDR2 (germline): SGHRS, YFSETQ. The CDR3 has 14 residues. V lost 7 bases to trimming and J lost 3 bases, with 17 bases between them. The CDR3 region is CASRPLPGVYEQYF. The CDR3 nucleotides read TGCGCCAGCCGCCCCCTGCCGGGGGTCTACGAGCAGTACTTC.

The chain joins TRBV2 to TRBJ2-7; tentatively, D is TRBD1 or TRBD2 (5 bases each). This CDR3 spans 13 amino acids. Germline CDR1 SNHLY, CDR2 FYNNEI. V was pared by 0 bases and J by 6 bases, with 9 bases between. CDR3 DNA: TGTGCCAGCAGTGAAGCGCGAGGGGTCGAGCAGTACTTC. It specifies CASSEARGVEQYF.

This chain joins TRBV28 and TRBJ2-1; 12 bases line up with TRBD2. CDR1 and CDR2 from the germline V gene are MDHEN and SYDVKM. The CDR3 spans 15 residues. Unmatched junction bases numbered 3, after V lost 2 bases and J lost 7 bases. The CDR3 DNA is TGTGCCAGCAGTTTAGGCCTAGCGGGAGGGAATGAGCAGTTCTTC. Translated, it gives CASSLGLAGGNEQFF.